This T cell receptor beta chain was sequenced in a study of Graves' ophthalmopathy and Graves' hyperthyroidism. Investigators amplified TCR beta CDR3 regions from RNA transcripts. HTBI-primed RT-PCR formed the first round, and a multiplex PCR formed the second. A single record per CDR3 protein comes from TCRdb applying MiXCR to the multiplex PCR reads. The sample holds some 350,000 distinct CDR3 sequences; approximately 17% are singletons and the top ten take roughly 2.3%. Ten or more counts support this clonotype. Its antigen is as yet unknown. Overall study findings and caveats: A roughly 84% specificity and just under 90% sensitivity were achieved by a 13-signature model that separated ophthalmopathy from stable hyperthyroidism.

The V gene lost 5 bases and the J gene lost 0 bases, with 8 bases spanning the gap. Germline values: CDR1 SNHLY, CDR2 FYNNEI. The CDR3 totals 14 residues. Eligible hyperthyroidism cases comprised new diagnoses of under 2 months' duration in individuals aged 18 to 65. Clinical symptoms, serum thyroxine, TRAb, thyroid ultrasound and orbital computed tomography determined diagnosis. The receptor's source is an adult woman with stable Graves' hyperthyroidism. This sequence joins TRBV2 and TRBJ1-3; D not resolved. The sequenced sample consisted of peripheral blood. For the CDR3, the DNA is TGTGCCAGCAGTACACAGATCTCTGGAAACACCATATATTTT. Translation gives CASSTQISGNTIYF.